This T cell receptor (beta chain) was sequenced during a study of graft-versus-host responses after intestinal transplantation. Findings of the study overall: Among recipient marrow samples, GvH clones were found; some appeared first in ileum or blood.

Method: immunoSEQ multiplex PCR; TCRdb's copy keeps in-frame clones and lacks some. The sample lists some 22,000 clones; roughly 43% were seen once. Responders (about 200,000, CFSE-labeled) met about 200,000 stimulators that were irradiated and violet-dye-labeled. The responders that had proliferated, CFSE-low CD3+CD4+ and CD3+CD8+ cells, were sorted after the reaction. CDR1 LNHDA and CDR2 SQIVND come from the germline V gene (reference sequence). CDR3 length: 14 amino acids. V dropped 0 bases and J dropped 12; count of bases not matched to a gene: 7. This clone was found a few times. The source is a human patient who received an intestinal transplant. Sequences were derived from alloreactive CD8+ T cells from a mixed lymphocyte reaction culture, sampled before intestinal transplant. As to subset: CFSE-low proliferating T cells sorted from approximately six-day pre-transplant mixed lymphocyte reaction (GvH or HvG direction). The chain combines TRBV19 with TRBJ2-1; TRBD2 agrees at 8 bases. The CDR3 spells CASSIDPGRARQFF. CDR3 DNA: TGTGCCAGTAGTATAGATCCCGGGAGGGCCCGGCAGTTCTTC. Supplemented by reference TRBV19 and TRBJ2-1, the full variable domain reads DGGITQSPKYLFRKEGQNVTLSCEQNLNHDAMYWYRQDPGQGLRLIYYSQIVNDFQKGDIAEGYSVSREKKESFPLTVTSAQKNPTAFYLCASSIDPGRARQFFGPGTRLTVL.